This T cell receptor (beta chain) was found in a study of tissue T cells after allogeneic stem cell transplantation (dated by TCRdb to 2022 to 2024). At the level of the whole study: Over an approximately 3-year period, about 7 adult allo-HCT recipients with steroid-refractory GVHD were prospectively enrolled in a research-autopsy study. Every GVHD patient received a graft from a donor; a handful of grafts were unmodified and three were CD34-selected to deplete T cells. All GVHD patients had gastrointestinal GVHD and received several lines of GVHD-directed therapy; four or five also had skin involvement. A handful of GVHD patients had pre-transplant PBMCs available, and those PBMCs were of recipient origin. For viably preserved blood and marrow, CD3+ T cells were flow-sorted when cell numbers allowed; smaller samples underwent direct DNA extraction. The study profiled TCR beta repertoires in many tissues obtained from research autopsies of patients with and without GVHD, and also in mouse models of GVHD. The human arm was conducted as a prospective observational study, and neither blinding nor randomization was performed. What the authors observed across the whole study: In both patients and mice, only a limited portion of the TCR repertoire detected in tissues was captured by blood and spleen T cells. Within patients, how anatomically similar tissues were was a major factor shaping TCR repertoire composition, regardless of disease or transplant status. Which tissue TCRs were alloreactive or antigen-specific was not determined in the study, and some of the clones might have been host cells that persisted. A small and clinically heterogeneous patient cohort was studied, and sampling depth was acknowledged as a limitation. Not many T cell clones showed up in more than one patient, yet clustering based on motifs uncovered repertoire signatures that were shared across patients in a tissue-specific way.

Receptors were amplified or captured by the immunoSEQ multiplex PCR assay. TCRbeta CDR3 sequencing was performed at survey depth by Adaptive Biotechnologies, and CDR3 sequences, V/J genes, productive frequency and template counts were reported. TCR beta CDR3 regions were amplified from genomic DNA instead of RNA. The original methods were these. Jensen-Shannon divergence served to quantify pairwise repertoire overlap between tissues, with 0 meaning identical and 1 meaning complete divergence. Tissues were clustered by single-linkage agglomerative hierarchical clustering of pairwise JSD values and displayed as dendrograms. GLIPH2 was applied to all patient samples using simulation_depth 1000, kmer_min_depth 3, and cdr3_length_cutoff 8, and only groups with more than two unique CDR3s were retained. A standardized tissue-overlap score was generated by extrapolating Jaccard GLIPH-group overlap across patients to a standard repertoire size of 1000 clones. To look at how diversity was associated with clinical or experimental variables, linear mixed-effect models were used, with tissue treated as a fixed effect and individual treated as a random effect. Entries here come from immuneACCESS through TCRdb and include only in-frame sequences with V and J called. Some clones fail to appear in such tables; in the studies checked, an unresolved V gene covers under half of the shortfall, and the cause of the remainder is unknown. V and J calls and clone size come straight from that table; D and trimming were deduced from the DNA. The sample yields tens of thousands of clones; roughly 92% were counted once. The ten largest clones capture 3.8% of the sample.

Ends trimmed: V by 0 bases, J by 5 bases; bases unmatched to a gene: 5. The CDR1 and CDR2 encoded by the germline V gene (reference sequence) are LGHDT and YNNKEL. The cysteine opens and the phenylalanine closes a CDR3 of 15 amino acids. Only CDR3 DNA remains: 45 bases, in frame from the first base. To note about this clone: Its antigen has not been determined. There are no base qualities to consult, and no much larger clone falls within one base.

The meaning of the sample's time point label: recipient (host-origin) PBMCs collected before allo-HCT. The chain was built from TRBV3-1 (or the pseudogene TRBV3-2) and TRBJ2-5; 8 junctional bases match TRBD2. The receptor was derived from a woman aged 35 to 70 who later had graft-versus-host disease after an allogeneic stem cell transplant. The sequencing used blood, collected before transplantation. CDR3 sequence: CASSQEAGVWETQYF. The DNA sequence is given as TGTGCCAGCAGCCAAGAAGCGGGAGTATGGGAGACCCAGTACTTC.